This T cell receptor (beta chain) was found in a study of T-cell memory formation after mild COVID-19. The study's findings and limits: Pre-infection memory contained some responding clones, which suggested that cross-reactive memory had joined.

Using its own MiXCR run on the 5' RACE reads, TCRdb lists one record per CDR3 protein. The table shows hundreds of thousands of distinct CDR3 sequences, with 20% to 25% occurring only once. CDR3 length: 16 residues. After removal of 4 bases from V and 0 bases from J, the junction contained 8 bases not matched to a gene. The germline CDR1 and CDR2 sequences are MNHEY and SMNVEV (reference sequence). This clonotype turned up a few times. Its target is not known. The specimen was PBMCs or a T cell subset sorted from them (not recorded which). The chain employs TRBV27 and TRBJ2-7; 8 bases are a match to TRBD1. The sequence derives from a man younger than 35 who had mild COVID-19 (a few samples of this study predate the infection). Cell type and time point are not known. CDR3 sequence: CASSSRTGTRSYEQYF. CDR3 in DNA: TGTGCCAGCAGTTCGCGGACAGGGACACGCTCCTACGAGCAGTACTTC.